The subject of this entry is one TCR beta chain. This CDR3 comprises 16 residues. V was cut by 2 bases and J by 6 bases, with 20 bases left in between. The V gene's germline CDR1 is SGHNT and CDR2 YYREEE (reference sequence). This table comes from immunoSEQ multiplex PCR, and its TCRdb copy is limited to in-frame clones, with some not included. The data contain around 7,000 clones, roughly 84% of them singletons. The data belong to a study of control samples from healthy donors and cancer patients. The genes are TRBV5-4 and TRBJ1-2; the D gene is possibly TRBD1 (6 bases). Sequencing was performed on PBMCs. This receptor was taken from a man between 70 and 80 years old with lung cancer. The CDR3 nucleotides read TGTGCCAGCAGCTTTAGGGGGGGAGTTAATGTGAATGGCTACACCTTC. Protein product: CASSFRGGVNVNGYTF. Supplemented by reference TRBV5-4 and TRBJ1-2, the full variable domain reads ETGVTQSPTHLIKTRGQQVTLRCSSQSGHNTVSWYQQALGQGPQFIFQYYREEENGRGNFPPRFSGLQFPNYSSELNVNALELDDSALYLCASSFRGGVNVNGYTFGSGTRLTVV.